The 21 T cell receptor beta chains in this list originate from one sample, sequenced in a study of T cells after posttransplantation cyclophosphamide. Here immunoSEQ multiplex PCR was the method, and the copy in TCRdb shows in-frame clones only, minus some. Observed in the sample are 42,000 or so clones, none of them singletons. The specimen was PBMCs. The receptors here all came from a woman aged 45-65 years in good health and a related stem cell transplant donor.

This clone was detected ten times or more. The genes are TRBV6-1 and TRBJ1-2; 7 nucleotides align to TRBD1. Per the germline V gene, CDR1 is MNHNS and CDR2 is SASEGT. This CDR3 has 13 amino acids. V trimming: 4 bases; J trimming: 8 bases; junction bases outside the gene matches: 7. The CDR3 here is CASSVDRSKGYTF. In DNA form, the CDR3 reads TGTGCCAGCAGTGTGGACAGGTCTAAGGGCTACACCTTC.

This clone was seen repeatedly, ten times or more. The V gene is TRBV9, the J gene TRBJ1-1, with D hard to call. From germline, CDR1 is SGDLS and CDR2 YYNGEE. V was clipped by 4 bases and J by 5 bases, with 15 bases between them. The CDR3 is 14 residues long. This CDR3 is CASSPRVGGTEAFF. The CDR3 bases are TGTGCCAGCAGCCCTCGGGTAGGAGGAACTGAAGCTTTCTTT.

Worth noting for this clone: A read error may be the cause here, since a much bigger clone is one base away. The V gene is TRBV4-1, the J gene TRBJ1-2; TRBD1 matches at 9 bases. Germline loops: CDR1 MGHRA, CDR2 YSYEKL. The CDR3 loop spans 15 amino acids. The CDR3 DNA sequence: TGCGCCGGCAGCCCCCGGACAGGGGACCACTATGGCTACACCTTC. It is translated as CAGSPRTGDHYGYTF.

At least ten counts were recorded for this clone. This chain connects TRBV6-4 to TRBJ2-2, with 10 bases identical to TRBD1. V shed 6 bases, J shed 0 bases, and the junction held 7 bases outside the gene matches. This CDR3 contains 17 residues. Germline V gives CDR1 MRHNA, CDR2 SNTAGT. For the CDR3, the DNA is TGTGCCAGCAGACCGGGACAGGGGACCCCGAACACCGGGGAGCTGTTTTTT. Translating it yields CASRPGQGTPNTGELFF.

This clone was counted many times. The chain has TRBV11-2 and TRBJ1-6; 8 bases are a match to TRBD1. Germline loops: CDR1 SGHAT, CDR2 FQNNGV. V trimming: 5 bases; J trimming: 13 bases; junction bases outside the gene matches: 7. CDR3 length: 13 amino acids. The CDR3, as DNA: TGTGCCAGCAGCGAACAGGGGGGAAATCCCCTCCACTTT. This translates into CASSEQGGNPLHF.

This clone was counted between two and nine times. An end of the junction does not agree with germline; a read error may underlie this. The chain employs TRBV7-2 and TRBJ2-7; 8 positions match TRBD1. CDR3 length: 15 amino acids. CDR1 and CDR2 from the germline V gene are SGHTA and FQGNSA. For the CDR3, the DNA is TGTGCCAGCAGCCCTGCGGCAGGGGGCGGCTACGAGCGGTACTTC. It encodes CASSPAAGGGYERYF.

This clone was counted ten times or more. Here the CDR3 DNA reads TGTGCCAGTAGTCCGGCAGCGACCACCGCGGGGGGAAACACCATATATTTT. As protein: CASSPAATTAGGNTIYF. The gene calls are TRBV19 and TRBJ1-3; D is unclear. CDR3 size: 17 residues. From germline, CDR1 is LNHDA and CDR2 SQIVND (reference sequence). Trimming left V 5 bases short and J 4 bases short, with 21 bases between.

There are many counts of this clone. V and J are TRBV5-1 and TRBJ1-4; TRBD1 aligns across 8 bases. The CDR3 runs 17 residues. The V segment lost 1 base and the J segment 6 bases; nucleotides outside the gene matches: 11. The germline V gene has CDR1 SGHRS and CDR2 YFSETQ. The CDR3 region has the DNA TGCGCCAGCAGCTTGACCCCCGGACAGGGACGGGATGAAAAACTGTTTTTT. Encoded protein: CASSLTPGQGRDEKLFF.

This clone has a count of ten or more. J is TRBJ2-1 and V is TRBV30; no definite D call. Trimming took 5 bases from V and 5 from J, leaving 7 bases between them. Germline values: CDR1 GTSNPN, CDR2 SVGIG (reference sequence). The CDR3 spans 11 residues. Here the CDR3 DNA reads TGTGCCTGGGGGCCGAACAATGAGCAGTTCTTC. Protein: CAWGPNNEQFF.

Ten or more counts support this clone. The V call is TRBV16, the J call TRBJ1-2; possible D gene TRBD1, 5 bases. Trimming stripped 4 bases from V and 8 bases from J, with 17 bases between. The CDR3 sequence is 14 residues long. Germline V gene sequence: CDR1 KGHSY, CDR2 FQNENV. Here the CDR3 reads CASSRDSGVGGYTF. DNA for the CDR3: TGTGCCAGCAGCCGAGACAGTGGGGTTGGAGGCTACACCTTC.

This clone was picked up a small number of times. The CDR3 spells CASSLGGTGTYEQYF. The CDR3 region has the DNA TGTGCCAGCAGCTTGGGAGGGACAGGGACTTACGAGCAGTACTTC. The J gene is TRBJ2-5, the V gene TRBV11-2, with 9 nucleotides matching TRBD1. The better agreement between TRBJ2-7 and the DNA end casts doubt on the J call. Per germline, CDR1 SGHAT and CDR2 FQNNGV. CDR3 length: 15 amino acids.

This clone was seen ten or more times. The J gene is TRBJ1-6, the V gene TRBV9; 10 bases are a match to TRBD1. V lost 4 bases, J lost 8 bases, and 9 bases stayed unmatched. CDR3 length equals 16 residues. The germline CDR1 and CDR2 sequences are SGDLS and YYNGEE. CDR3: CASSPELTGGDSPLHF. The CDR3 DNA follows: TGTGCCAGCAGCCCCGAACTGACAGGGGGCGATTCACCCCTCCACTTT.

This clone appeared many times. The chain employs TRBV5-6 and TRBJ2-6, with D maybe TRBD2 (6 bases). V shed 1 base and J shed 0 bases, with 8 bases lying between them. Germline V gene lookup returns CDR1 SGHDT and CDR2 YYEEEE. The CDR3 spans 16 residues. The CDR3 DNA reads TGTGCCAGCAGCTTGTTGGAGGGCTCTGGGGCCAACGTCCTGACTTTC. It translates to CASSLLEGSGANVLTF.

This clone was observed many times. The rearrangement links TRBV7-8 to TRBJ1-1, with D possibly TRBD1 on 6 matching bases. The CDR3 sequence is 13 residues long. Germline V gene lookup returns CDR1 SGHVS and CDR2 FQNEAQ. V was cut by 6 bases and J by 1 base, with 9 bases left in between. The CDR3, as DNA: TGTGCCAGCAGTCGGACAGAGAACACTGAAGCTTTCTTT. As protein: CASSRTENTEAFF.

At least ten counts were recorded for this clone. The chain links TRBV28 to TRBJ2-6, with TRBD1 as a possible D gene (6 bases). The V gene lost 3 bases and the J gene lost 4 bases, with 10 bases spanning the gap. The CDR3 spans 15 residues. Germline CDR1 and CDR2: MDHEN and SYDVKM. As DNA, the CDR3 is TGTGCCAGCAGTTTCTACAGGGCCGGGGCCAACGTCCTGACTTTC. It encodes CASSFYRAGANVLTF.

This clone was seen only a few times. The chain joins TRBV2 to TRBJ2-2; 7 bases are shared with TRBD1. CDR1 is SNHLY and CDR2 is FYNNEI in the germline V gene. Trimming removed 5 bases from V and 0 bases from J; junction bases left unmatched: 3. There are 15 residues in the CDR3. The chain's CDR3 is CASSLDRANTGELFF. The DNA for the CDR3 is TGTGCCAGCAGTTTAGACAGGGCGAACACCGGGGAGCTGTTTTTT.

Many counts were recorded for this clone. This rearrangement joins TRBV2 to TRBJ2-2; TRBD1 might be the D (5 bases). Trimming pared 5 bases from V and 6 bases from J, leaving 13 bases between. The germline CDR1 and CDR2 sequences are SNHLY and FYNNEI. This CDR3 has 14 residues. DNA for the CDR3: TGTGCCAGCAGTTACCTCAGGGTCGCCGGGGAGCTGTTTTTT. It yields the protein CASSYLRVAGELFF.

This clone appeared many times. This sequence joins TRBV4-1 and TRBJ2-7, with 11 nucleotides matching TRBD2. V lost 4 bases to trimming and J lost 3 bases; unmatched junction nucleotides: 5. In germline, CDR1 is MGHRA, CDR2 YSYEKL. The CDR3 has 15 residues. The CDR3 DNA sequence: TGCGCCAGCAGCCCTGGGACTAGCGGATACTACGAGCAGTACTTC. Protein sequence: CASSPGTSGYYEQYF.

This clone has ten or more counts. This chain joins TRBV2 and TRBJ2-7, with 7 nucleotides matching TRBD2. Trimming cost V 6 bases and J 2 bases; bases outside gene matches: 7. This CDR3 is built from 14 residues. Germline loops: CDR1 SNHLY, CDR2 FYNNEI. The CDR3 here is CASSKSRGAYEQYF. DNA of the CDR3: TGTGCCAGCAGCAAGTCACGGGGGGCCTACGAGCAGTACTTC.

This clone was found a few times. The chain couples TRBV27 to TRBJ1-6; the D gene is possibly TRBD1 (6 bases). Trimming stripped 8 bases from V and 10 bases from J, with 18 bases between. In germline, CDR1 is MNHEY, CDR2 SMNVEV (reference sequence). This CDR3 comprises 14 residues. CDR3 coding DNA: TGTGCCAGCGGCCTCCACAGGGTAAACTCACCCCTCCACTTT. It is translated as CASGLHRVNSPLHF.

This clone was seen many times. The V call is TRBV19, the J call TRBJ1-6; D gene unclear. The germline CDR1 and CDR2 sequences are LNHDA and SQIVND (reference sequence). The CDR3 runs to 13 residues. The V end was cut by 1 base, the J end by 7 bases, with 5 bases between. CDR3 loop: CASSIAQNSPLHF. The DNA for the CDR3 is TGTGCCAGTAGTATAGCACAGAATTCACCCCTCCACTTT.